The entry below describes one T cell receptor beta chain. The target antigen is unknown. Time point defined: pretreatment peripheral blood. The CDR3 contains 15 residues. Trimming took 4 bases from V and 2 from J; bases not matched to a gene: 5. Germline CDR1 and CDR2: SGDLS and YYNGEE. The data originate from a study of PD-L1 blockade in urothelial cancer. Study-wide context: In the patient group, about 85% of the roughly 29 were males with bladder-origin urothelial cancer. Study-wide findings and caveats: Durable benefit was linked to greater 3-week expansion of tumor-associated blood clones.

The method was immunoSEQ multiplex PCR; TCRdb's version includes in-frame clones alone and lacks a portion of them. This sample has approximately 47,000 clones, with 80% to 85% found just once. Material: PBMCs, obtained around atezolizumab (anti-PD-L1) treatment. The clonotype was recovered from a man over 45 with urothelial cancer. The J gene is TRBJ2-2, the V gene TRBV9; 7 nucleotides line up with TRBD2. The CDR3 region has the DNA TGTGCCAGCAGCCTGGGGAGGGCTAACACCGGGGAGCTGTTTTTT. It is translated as CASSLGRANTGELFF. Drawing the rest from reference TRBV9 and TRBJ2-2, the complete variable domain is DSGVTQTPKHLITATGQRVTLRCSPRSGDLSVYWYQQSLDQGLQFLIQYYNGEERAKGNILERFSAQQFPDLHSELNLSSLELGDSALYFCASSLGRANTGELFFGEGSRLTVL.